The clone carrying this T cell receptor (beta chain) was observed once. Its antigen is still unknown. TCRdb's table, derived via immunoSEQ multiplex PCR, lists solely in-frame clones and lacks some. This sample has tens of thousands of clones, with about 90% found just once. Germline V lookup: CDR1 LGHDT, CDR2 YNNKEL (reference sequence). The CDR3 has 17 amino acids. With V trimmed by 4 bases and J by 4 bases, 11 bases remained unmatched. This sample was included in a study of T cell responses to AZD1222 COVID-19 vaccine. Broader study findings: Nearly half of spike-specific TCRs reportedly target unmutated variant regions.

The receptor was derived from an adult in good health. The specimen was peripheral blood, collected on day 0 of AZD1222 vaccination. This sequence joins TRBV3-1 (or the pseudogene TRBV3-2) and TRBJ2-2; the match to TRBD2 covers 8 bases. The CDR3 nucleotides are TGTGCCAGCAGCCCCTATTGGGCGGGAGGTCCCACCGGGGAGCTGTTTTTT. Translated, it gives CASSPYWAGGPTGELFF.